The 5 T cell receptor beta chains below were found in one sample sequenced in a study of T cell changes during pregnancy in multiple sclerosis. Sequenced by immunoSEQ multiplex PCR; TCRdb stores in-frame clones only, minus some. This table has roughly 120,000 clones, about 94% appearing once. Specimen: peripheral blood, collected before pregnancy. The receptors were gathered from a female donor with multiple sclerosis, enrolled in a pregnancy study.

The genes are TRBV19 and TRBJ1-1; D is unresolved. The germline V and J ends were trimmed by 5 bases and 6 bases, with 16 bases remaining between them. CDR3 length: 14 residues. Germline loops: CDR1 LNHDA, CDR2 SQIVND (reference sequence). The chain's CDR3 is CASSVGKYIPEAFF. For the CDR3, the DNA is TGTGCCAGTAGTGTCGGGAAGTACATCCCTGAAGCTTTCTTT.

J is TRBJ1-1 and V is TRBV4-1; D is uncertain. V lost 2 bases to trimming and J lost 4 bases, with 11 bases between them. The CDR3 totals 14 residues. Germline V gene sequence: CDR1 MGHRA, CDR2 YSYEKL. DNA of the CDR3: TGCGCCAGCAGCCAACCTTCACGGGGCACTGAAGCTTTCTTT. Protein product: CASSQPSRGTEAFF.

Here the CDR3 DNA reads TGTGCCAGCAGCTCGCGCTCTAGCTACAATGAGCAGTTCTTC. It specifies CASSSRSSYNEQFF. This rearrangement joins TRBV2 to TRBJ2-1, with unresolved D. Germline V CDR1 and CDR2: SNHLY, FYNNEI. The V end was cut by 6 bases, the J end by 3 bases, with 12 bases between. The CDR3 extends over 14 amino acids.

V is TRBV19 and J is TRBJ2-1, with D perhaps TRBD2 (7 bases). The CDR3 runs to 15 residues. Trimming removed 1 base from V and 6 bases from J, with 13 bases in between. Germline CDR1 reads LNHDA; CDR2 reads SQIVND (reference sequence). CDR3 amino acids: CASSIAEGGPNEQFF. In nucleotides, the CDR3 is TGTGCCAGTAGTATAGCAGAGGGGGGGCCCAATGAGCAGTTCTTC.

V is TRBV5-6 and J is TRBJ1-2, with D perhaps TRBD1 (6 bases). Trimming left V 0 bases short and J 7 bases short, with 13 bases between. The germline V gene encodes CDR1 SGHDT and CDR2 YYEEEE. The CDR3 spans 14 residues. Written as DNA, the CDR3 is TGTGCCAGCAGCTTGGTAGGCCAGGGGCCTGGCTACACCTTC. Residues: CASSLVGQGPGYTF.